What follows are 28 T cell receptor beta chains derived from one specimen sequenced in a study of T cell repertoires in cytomegalovirus infection. TCRdb called the reads again in MiXCR, with one record for every CDR3 protein. The sample yields 200,000 to 300,000 distinct CDR3 sequences, 8% to 9.5% seen once. What was sequenced was PBMCs. The receptors were sampled from a human donor in good health (CMV status not recorded). Some clones in this sample may be carry-over from other donors' samples.

The table lists this clonotype with a few counts. The chain recombines TRBV5-4 with TRBJ2-2; 8 bases line up with TRBD2. The V gene's germline CDR1 is SGHNT and CDR2 YYREEE (reference sequence). This CDR3 is built from 17 residues. After removal of 4 bases from V and 0 bases from J, the junction contained 8 bases not matched to a gene. The CDR3 loop is CASSGGVSGTNTGELFF. Here the CDR3 DNA reads TGTGCCAGCAGCGGGGGGGTTAGCGGGACGAACACCGGGGAGCTGTTTTTT.

A few counts support this clonotype. The chain employs TRBV18 and TRBJ2-4; TRBD1 agrees at 9 bases. Germline V lookup: CDR1 KGHSH, CDR2 LQKENI. V lost 4 bases, J lost 6 bases, and 1 base stayed unmatched. The CDR3 totals 13 residues. The CDR3 here is CASSRQGGNIQYF. Written as DNA, the CDR3 is TGTGCCAGCTCACGACAGGGGGGAAACATTCAGTACTTC. Using reference TRBV18 and TRBJ2-4 for the parts outside the CDR3, the full variable domain is NAGVMQNPRHLVRRRGQEARLRCSPMKGHSHVYWYRQLPEEGLKFMVYLQKENIIDESGMPKERFSAEFPKEGPSILRIQQVVRGDSAAYFCASSRQGGNIQYFGAGTRLSVL.

This clonotype was counted at least ten times. The chain couples TRBV6-1 to TRBJ2-1, with 12 bases aligning to TRBD2. Germline V gene lookup returns CDR1 MNHNS and CDR2 SASEGT. The CDR3 has 16 amino acids. V lost 8 bases to trimming and J lost 6 bases; unmatched junction nucleotides: 11. In nucleotides, the CDR3 is TGTGCCAGCCGTGTCACTAGCGGGAGGAATTTCAATGAGCAGTTCTTC. Its protein product is CASRVTSGRNFNEQFF.

In its sample, this clonotype was seen a few times. The chain employs TRBV28 and TRBJ1-4, with 7 positions matching TRBD1. With 3 bases clipped from V and 3 bases from J, the junction kept 7 bases outside the gene matches. The germline gives CDR1 MDHEN, CDR2 SYDVKM. The CDR3 loop spans 16 amino acids. CDR3 residues: CASSLFGTAPNEKLFF. The DNA for the CDR3 is TGTGCCAGCAGTTTGTTCGGGACAGCCCCTAATGAAAAACTGTTTTTT.

The chain combines TRBV12-3 or TRBV12-4 with TRBJ1-5, with D unclear. V lost 6 bases to trimming and J lost 0 bases, with 18 bases between them. This CDR3 comprises 17 residues. The DNA of the CDR3 is TGTGCCAGCAGCCTAGCCGCCCACAGAGATAGCAATCAGCCCCAGCATTTT. Translated, it gives CASSLAAHRDSNQPQHF.

This clonotype was counted at least ten times. The chain recombines TRBV7-2 with TRBJ2-7, with 10 bases identical to TRBD1. J lost 0 bases, V lost 5 bases, and 7 bases had no gene match. Germline lookup yields CDR1 SGHTA and CDR2 FQGNSA. The CDR3 sequence is 16 residues long. DNA for the CDR3: TGTGCCAGCAGCAAAGCCGGGACAGGGGCCTCCTACGAGCAGTACTTC. Translation: CASSKAGTGASYEQYF.

The chain links TRBV30 to TRBJ2-3, with D maybe TRBD2 (6 bases). V dropped 6 bases and J dropped 0 bases, with 16 bases sitting between them. Germline CDR1 GTSNPN, CDR2 SVGIG (reference sequence). The CDR3 contains 15 residues. This CDR3 reads CACRDLAVSTDTQYF. The CDR3 bases are TGTGCCTGCCGGGACTTGGCCGTCAGCACAGATACGCAGTATTTT.

This clonotype was counted ten times or more. The J gene is TRBJ1-5, the V gene TRBV7-2; D unresolved. CDR1 and CDR2 from the germline V gene are SGHTA and FQGNSA. Deletions cut 2 bases from V and 5 bases from J, with 7 bases between. There are 13 residues in the CDR3. This CDR3 is CASSLYLDQPQHF. The CDR3 DNA follows: TGTGCCAGCAGCTTATACTTAGATCAGCCCCAGCATTTT.

V is TRBV14 and J is TRBJ1-4; D call uncertain. The CDR3 is made up of 15 amino acids. V lost 3 bases and J 7 bases, leaving 15 bases between the germline ends. CDR1 is SGHDN, CDR2 FVKESK, per germline. The CDR3 DNA reads TGTGCCAGCAGCCATTTAGGGTCCGGGAGTGAAAAACTGTTTTTT. It yields the protein CASSHLGSGSEKLFF.

J is TRBJ2-2 and V is TRBV7-9; D ambiguous. Per the germline V gene, CDR1 is SEHNR and CDR2 is FQNEAQ (reference sequence). This CDR3 comprises 14 residues. Trimming cost V 0 bases and J 7 bases, with 9 bases left between them. CDR3 sequence reads: CASSLAQTGGELFF. The CDR3 coding sequence is TGTGCCAGCAGCTTAGCGCAGACGGGCGGGGAGCTGTTTTTT. Complete variable domain (other parts from reference TRBV7-9 and TRBJ2-2): DTGVSQNPRHKITKRGQNVTFRCDPISEHNRLYWYRQTLGQGPEFLTYFQNEAQLEKSRLLSDRFSAERPKGSFSTLEIQRTEQGDSAMYLCASSLAQTGGELFFGEGSRLTVL.

In its sample, this clonotype was seen a few times. The chain has TRBV7-2 and TRBJ2-3; D is perhaps TRBD1 (6 bases). CDR3 size: 14 residues. The V end lost 5 bases, the J end lost 2 bases, and 11 bases lay between the germline ends. CDR1 and CDR2 (germline): SGHTA, FQGNSA. The DNA of the CDR3 is TGTGCCAGCAGCCGGGACACCTACACAGATACGCAGTATTTT. Protein: CASSRDTYTDTQYF.

This clonotype has a count of ten or more. Here the CDR3 reads CAWSVGYGYTF. The CDR3 region has the DNA TGTGCCTGGTCGGTCGGCTATGGCTACACCTTC. The genes are TRBV30 and TRBJ1-2; D gene uncertain. The CDR3 runs to 11 residues. Deletions cut 5 bases from V and 4 bases from J, with 8 bases between. From germline, CDR1 is GTSNPN and CDR2 SVGIG (reference sequence).

This clonotype was seen at least ten times. This rearrangement joins TRBV7-8 to TRBJ1-5; D gene uncertain. The CDR3 loop spans 13 amino acids. Germline V gene sequence: CDR1 SGHVS, CDR2 FQNEAQ. The germline V and J ends were trimmed by 3 bases and 4 bases, with 7 bases remaining between them. The CDR3 DNA reads as TGTGCCAGCAGCTTTACGACGAATCAGCCCCAGCATTTT. This sequence encodes CASSFTTNQPQHF.

Many counts were recorded for this clonotype. V is TRBV7-2 and J is TRBJ1-2, with D possibly TRBD1 on 6 matching bases. Germline lookup yields CDR1 SGHTA and CDR2 FQGNSA. The CDR3 is made up of 13 amino acids. V lost 3 bases and J 7 bases, leaving 12 bases between the germline ends. CDR3 sequence reads: CASSFGQTSGYTF. Here the CDR3 DNA reads TGTGCCAGCAGCTTTGGACAGACGTCTGGCTACACCTTC. Supplemented by reference TRBV7-2 and TRBJ1-2, the full variable domain reads GAGVSQSPSNKVTEKGKDVELRCDPISGHTALYWYRQSLGQGLEFLIYFQGNSAPDKSGLPSDRFSAERTGGSVSTLTIQRTQQEDSAVYLCASSFGQTSGYTFGSGTRLTVV.

The genes are TRBV5-6 and TRBJ2-1; TRBD1 agrees at 8 bases. This CDR3 has 14 amino acids. V dropped 3 bases and J dropped 5; count of bases not matched to a gene: 4. Per the germline V gene, CDR1 is SGHDT and CDR2 is YYEEEE. CDR3 nucleotides: TGTGCCAGCAGCTATTTGGACAGGGACAATGAGCAGTTCTTC. Protein: CASSYLDRDNEQFF.

This clonotype was detected only a few times. The CDR3 region is CASSVTENQPQHF. In nucleotides, the CDR3 is TGTGCCAGCAGTGTGACAGAAAATCAGCCCCAGCATTTT. The V gene is TRBV12-3 or TRBV12-4, the J gene TRBJ1-5, with D possibly being TRBD1 (5 bases). V lost 5 bases and J lost 4, with 9 bases in between. The CDR3 is 13 amino acids.

A note on this clonotype: The CDR3 ends on some other residue instead of the conserved phenylalanine or tryptophan, so this is likely a read error. The rearrangement links TRBV4-2 to TRBJ2-7; the D call may be TRBD1 or TRBD2 (6 bases each). Germline loops: CDR1 LGHNA, CDR2 YNFKEQ. V was cut by 0 bases and J by 1 base, with 13 bases left in between. There are 16 residues in the CDR3. CDR3 nucleotide sequence: TGTGCCAGCAGCCAAGATCCCACAGGGAGGTCCTACGAGCAGTACTCC. It codes for CASSQDPTGRSYEQYS.

The chain recombines TRBV5-1 with TRBJ2-5; 11 bases line up with TRBD2. This CDR3 contains 16 residues. V trimming: 4 bases; J trimming: 1 base; junction bases outside the gene matches: 6. Looked up from germline, CDR1 is SGHRS and CDR2 is YFSETQ. CDR3 bases: TGCGCCAGCAGCCCGGGACTAGCGGAACTCCAAGAGACCCAGTACTTC. It translates to CASSPGLAELQETQYF.

This clonotype was counted many times. The V call is TRBV28, the J call TRBJ1-5; D is perhaps TRBD1 (5 bases). The germline CDR1 and CDR2 sequences are MDHEN and SYDVKM. Trimming stripped 2 bases from V and 0 bases from J, with 14 bases between. This CDR3 comprises 17 residues. The CDR3 loop reads CASSLSRGIFSNQPQHF. The DNA for the CDR3 is TGTGCCAGCAGTTTAAGTCGGGGGATCTTTAGCAATCAGCCCCAGCATTTT.

This clonotype was observed at least ten times. The chain couples TRBV7-8 to TRBJ1-5; unclear D gene. Trimming took 2 bases from V and 2 from J, leaving 7 bases between them. The CDR3 runs to 14 residues. The germline V gene encodes CDR1 SGHVS and CDR2 FQNEAQ. CDR3 in DNA: TGTGCCAGCAGCTTAAGGGTGGGCAATCAGCCCCAGCATTTT. It yields the protein CASSLRVGNQPQHF.

This clonotype has more than one count but fewer than ten. The rearrangement joins TRBV20-1 to TRBJ1-5, with D uncertain. Trimming took off 3 bases at V and 3 bases at J, with 15 bases between the two ends. The CDR3 contains 15 residues. Looked up from germline, CDR1 is DFQATT and CDR2 is SNEGSKA (reference sequence). The CDR3 sequence: CSARLGPSPNQPQHF. The DNA for the CDR3 is TGCAGTGCTAGGCTAGGCCCCAGCCCCAATCAGCCCCAGCATTTT.

This clonotype was seen repeatedly, ten times or more. V usage is TRBV11-3 and J usage is TRBJ2-5, with D tentatively TRBD2 (5 bases). The germline V gene encodes CDR1 SGHNT and CDR2 YENEEA. V was pared by 5 bases and J by 1 base, with 14 bases between. The CDR3 runs 15 residues. The CDR3, as DNA: TGTGCCAGCAGCCCTGTAGAGGGAACCCAAGAGACCCAGTACTTC. Translation gives CASSPVEGTQETQYF.

Many counts were recorded for this clonotype. CDR3 sequence: CASSFAQNTEAFF. The CDR3 DNA sequence: TGTGCCAGCAGCTTTGCCCAGAACACTGAAGCTTTCTTT. The V and J genes are TRBV7-2 and TRBJ1-1, with unresolved D. V was trimmed by 3 bases and J by 1 base, leaving 6 bases between them. The CDR3 extends over 13 amino acids. The germline CDR1 and CDR2 sequences are SGHTA and FQGNSA.

This clonotype was observed many times. The V call is TRBV7-2, the J call TRBJ2-7, with 9 bases that match TRBD2. Germline CDR1 is SGHTA and CDR2 is FQGNSA. Trimming at V came to 5 bases and at J to 7 bases, leaving 12 bases not matched to a gene. This CDR3 has 15 residues. CDR3 sequence reads: CASSEGSGGQWEQYF. In nucleotides, the CDR3 is TGTGCCAGCAGCGAGGGGAGCGGGGGGCAGTGGGAGCAGTACTTC.

This clonotype was counted between two and nine times. The V and J genes are TRBV29-1 and TRBJ2-1; 8 bases match TRBD2. The V segment lost 0 bases and the J segment 0 bases; nucleotides outside the gene matches: 4. Per germline, CDR1 SQVTM and CDR2 ANQGSEA. The CDR3 extends over 16 amino acids. The CDR3 reads CSVEDQAGASYNEQFF. In DNA, the CDR3 is TGCAGCGTTGAAGATCAAGCGGGGGCCTCCTACAATGAGCAGTTCTTC.

This clonotype has more than one count but fewer than ten. The chain carries TRBV12-3 or TRBV12-4 and TRBJ2-5; D is undetermined. The V and J ends lost 3 bases and 7 bases respectively, with 12 bases between them. The CDR3 has 13 residues. Written as DNA, the CDR3 is TGTGCCAGCAGTTTCAACGGGCGGCTGACCCAGTACTTC. This encodes CASSFNGRLTQYF.

This clonotype was detected ten times or more. This chain connects TRBV4-1 to TRBJ1-5; D gene unclear. V lost 1 base, J lost 2 bases, and 12 bases lay in between. The CDR3 consists of 16 residues. CDR1 MGHRA and CDR2 YSYEKL come from the germline V gene. This chain's CDR3 is CASSQVETGGNQPQHF. DNA of the CDR3: TGCGCCAGCAGCCAAGTGGAGACGGGTGGCAATCAGCCCCAGCATTTT.

V and J are TRBV5-1 and TRBJ2-1; no clear D gene. The CDR3 has 13 residues. The germline V and J ends were trimmed by 3 bases and 7 bases, with 11 bases remaining between them. In germline, CDR1 is SGHRS, CDR2 YFSETQ. The CDR3 nucleotides are TGCGCCAGCAGCTCCCTCGACGGGAATGAGCAGTTCTTC. The encoded protein is CASSSLDGNEQFF.